This T cell receptor (beta chain) was documented in a study of blood T cell repertoires in COVID-19. Individuals aged roughly 18 to 95 years were recruited from roughly 22 US areas. In assigning cohorts, the study relied on participant-reported clinical history. Original analysis: Nucleated cell number was recorded as an estimate derived from reference gene primer amplification. Assay: immunoSEQ multiplex PCR; the TCRdb copy retains only in-frame clones and omits some. That table supplies the V and J calls and clone size; D and trimming were determined from the DNA. This table has nearly 250,000 clones, 86% appearing once. This CDR3 region has 14 residues. V was pared by 4 bases and J by 4 bases, with 6 bases of the junction left unmatched. Germline values: CDR1 LNHDA, CDR2 SQIVND (reference sequence).

This TCR was sampled from a woman between 45 and 60 years old who had recovered from COVID-19. Specimen: PBMCs or T cells enriched from blood (not recorded which). The chain is built from TRBV19 and TRBJ1-2; 7 bases line up with TRBD1. This chain's CDR3 is CASSRDSNPYGYTF. The CDR3 DNA sequence: TGTGCCAGTAGTAGGGACAGCAACCCCTATGGCTACACCTTC.